This is a list of T cell receptor beta chains from one sample in a study of shared T cell receptors in the human thymus. The data were produced by immunoSEQ multiplex PCR, yet TCRdb's version contains in-frame clones alone and is incomplete. The sample lists hundreds of thousands of clones; 88% were seen once. The same data also went into a second study, on human thymus T cells.

The material sequenced was thymocytes. The receptors stem from a boy in the first two years of life with a congenital heart defect. The CDR3 runs from the conserved cysteine through the conserved F or W. D genes are given only for firm matches. Size tells how often a clone was seen (once, few, many) or the class of an expanded clone, and some rows leave it out.

abundance	v_gene	j_gene	d_gene	CDR3aa	CDR3nt
-	TRBV4-3	TRBJ2-3	-	CASSFGAGASTDTQYF	TGCGCCAGCAGCTTTGGAGCTGGCGCGAGCACAGATACGCAGTATTTT
-	TRBV4-1	TRBJ2-5	TRBD2	CASSPRYLAGVETQYF	TGCGCCAGCAGCCCAAGATATCTAGCGGGAGTTGAGACCCAGTACTTC
-	TRBV6-4	TRBJ2-7	-	CASSAEASEPYEQYF	TGTGCCAGCAGTGCCGAGGCTAGCGAACCCTACGAGCAGTACTTC
once	TRBV5-4	TRBJ2-3	-	CASSLVVWRAPTDTQYF	TGTGCCAGCAGCTTGGTAGTGTGGCGGGCACCCACAGATACGCAGTATTTT
-	TRBV7-2	TRBJ2-7	TRBD1	CASSPGQGVKGGYEQYF	TGTGCCAGCAGCCCGGGACAGGGGGTGAAGGGGGGCTACGAGCAGTACTTC
-	TRBV6-1	TRBJ2-7	-	CASSGQAFSYEQYF	TGTGCCAGCAGCGGACAAGCCTTCTCCTACGAGCAGTACTTC
-	TRBV5-4	TRBJ2-2	TRBD2	CASSAKELADTGELFF	TGTGCCAGCAGCGCAAAAGAACTAGCGGACACCGGGGAGCTGTTTTTT
-	TRBV29-1	TRBJ2-1	TRBD2	CSVGGSGRASNEQFF	TGCAGCGTTGGTGGTAGCGGGAGGGCCTCCAATGAGCAGTTCTTC
once	TRBV19	TRBJ1-2	-	CASSRRGRVHYGYTF	TGTGCCAGTAGTCGCCGTGGCAGGGTTCACTATGGCTACACCTTC
-	TRBV14	TRBJ1-2	-	CASSQGHDQGQNGYGYTF	TGTGCCAGCAGCCAAGGACACGACCAGGGACAAAACGGCTATGGCTACACCTTC
-	TRBV5-1	TRBJ2-2	TRBD2	CASSLLHSGRADTGELFF	TGCGCCAGCAGCTTACTTCATAGCGGGAGGGCGGACACCGGGGAGCTGTTTTTT
-	TRBV5-6	TRBJ1-2	-	CASRPTGAANYGYTF	TGTGCCAGCAGGCCAACAGGTGCTGCTAACTATGGCTACACCTTC
-	TRBV5-1	TRBJ2-5	-	CASSSGRDRAYPVSEETQYF	TGCGCCAGCAGCTCCGGGAGGGACAGGGCCTACCCCGTTAGCGAGGAGACCCAGTACTTC
-	TRBV28	TRBJ1-2	TRBD1	CASSGTVGYTF	TGTGCCAGCAGTGGGACAGTGGGCTACACCTTC
-	TRBV28	TRBJ1-2	TRBD1	CASSQYRGHSGYTF	TGTGCCAGCAGTCAATACAGGGGGCACTCTGGCTACACCTTC
once	TRBV2	TRBJ2-3	TRBD2	CASRGLAGGYFPDTQYF	TGTGCCAGCAGGGGACTAGCGGGAGGGTATTTCCCAGATACGCAGTATTTT
-	TRBV5-8	TRBJ1-2	-	CASIPTGKGYTF	TGTGCCAGCATCCCGACAGGCAAGGGCTACACCTTC
-	TRBV28	TRBJ2-3	TRBD2	CASSTSGSTDTQYF	TGTGCCAGCAGCACTAGCGGTAGCACAGATACGCAGTATTTT
-	TRBV6-5	TRBJ1-5	-	CASSTTGNQPQHF	TGTGCCAGCAGCACAACAGGGAATCAGCCCCAGCATTTT
once	TRBV6-1	TRBJ2-7	-	CASRETARRYDYYEQYF	TGTGCCAGTAGGGAAACCGCGAGGAGGTACGACTACTACGAGCAGTACTTC
-	TRBV29-1	TRBJ2-3	TRBD2	CSVGLTSQNTDTQYF	TGCAGCGTTGGTCTGACTAGCCAGAACACAGATACGCAGTATTTT
-	TRBV5-6	TRBJ1-2	TRBD1	CASSPWRPRGIGYGYTF	TGTGCCAGCAGCCCATGGAGACCCAGGGGGATTGGATATGGCTACACCTTC
-	TRBV2	TRBJ2-5	TRBD2	CASSATSGRAPEETQYF	TGTGCCAGCAGTGCGACTAGCGGGAGGGCCCCGGAAGAGACCCAGTACTTC
-	TRBV15	TRBJ2-7	TRBD2	CATSRGGSGRARNEQYF	TGTGCCACCAGCAGAGGAGGGAGCGGGAGGGCCAGGAACGAGCAGTACTTC
once	TRBV4-1	TRBJ2-7	TRBD2	CASSPPGLAGLYEQYF	TGCGCCAGCAGCCCGCCGGGACTAGCGGGACTCTACGAGCAGTACTTC
-	TRBV5-5	TRBJ2-7	-	CASSLSREQYF	TGTGCCAGCAGCTTGAGCCGCGAGCAGTACTTC
once	TRBV5-1	TRBJ1-1	-	CASSAEENTEAFF	TGCGCCAGCAGCGCGGAAGAGAACACTGAAGCTTTCTTT
-	TRBV7-6	TRBJ2-5	TRBD2	CASLPGRRTSGRVPEETQYF	TGTGCCAGCCTACCCGGACGTCGGACTAGCGGGAGGGTCCCAGAGGAGACCCAGTACTTC
-	TRBV5-6	TRBJ1-2	TRBD1	CASSFGQGLGYTF	TGTGCCAGCAGCTTCGGACAGGGTCTTGGCTACACCTTC
-	TRBV4-3	TRBJ2-3	TRBD2	CASSQDLVRLAGPGTQYF	TGCGCCAGCAGCCAAGATCTTGTCCGGCTAGCGGGGCCGGGTACGCAGTATTTT
-	TRBV5-1	TRBJ2-5	TRBD2	CASRREDAQYF	TGCGCCAGCCGTCGGGAGGACGCCCAGTACTTC
-	TRBV15	TRBJ2-1	-	CATSRDGGASPNNEQFF	TGTGCCACCAGCAGAGATGGGGGGGCCTCCCCCAACAATGAGCAGTTCTTC
-	TRBV2	TRBJ2-7	TRBD2	CASGPRSRGSGRMREQYF	TGTGCCTCCGGACCGAGATCAAGGGGTAGCGGGAGGATGAGGGAGCAGTACTTC
-	TRBV27	TRBJ2-5	-	CASSLSGGQETQYF	TGTGCCAGCAGTTTAAGTGGCGGCCAAGAGACCCAGTACTTC
few	TRBV7-6	TRBJ1-4	-	CASSSWRGPLNEKLFF	TGTGCCAGCAGCTCCTGGAGGGGTCCATTAAATGAAAAACTGTTTTTT
-	TRBV7-8	TRBJ1-5	TRBD1	CASSLGTGGNQPQHF	TGTGCCAGCAGCTTAGGAACAGGGGGCAATCAGCCCCAGCATTTT
-	TRBV19	TRBJ2-1	TRBD2	CASSPSGWGRAYNEQFF	TGTGCCAGTAGCCCCTCGGGGTGGGGGAGGGCCTACAATGAGCAGTTCTTC
-	TRBV2	TRBJ2-7	TRBD2	CASSGEGLSYEQYF	TGTGCCAGCAGTGGGGAGGGGCTCAGCTACGAGCAGTACTTC
-	TRBV7-3	TRBJ2-5	TRBD2	CASSLNAGAGETQYF	TGTGCCAGCAGCTTAAACGCGGGAGCGGGAGAGACCCAGTACTTC
-	TRBV5-4	TRBJ2-1	TRBD2	CASSLSAGTSAYNEQFF	TGTGCCAGCAGCTTGTCGGCCGGGACTAGCGCCTACAATGAGCAGTTCTTC
-	TRBV15	TRBJ2-7	-	CATSFRGEQYF	TGTGCCACCAGCTTCCGGGGCGAGCAGTACTTC
-	TRBV14	TRBJ1-2	-	CASSQGPGHGRNYGYTF	TGTGCCAGCAGCCAAGGGCCGGGACATGGAAGGAACTATGGCTACACCTTC
-	TRBV15	TRBJ2-5	TRBD2	CATSSSPQQGGAYIGGRARETQYF	TGTGCCACCAGCAGCTCCCCCCAGCAAGGAGGGGCTTATATAGGCGGGAGGGCCCGGGAGACCCAGTACTTC
-	TRBV6-5	TRBJ2-7	TRBD2	CASSYLSGDHNEQYF	TGTGCCAGCAGTTACTTGAGCGGGGATCACAACGAGCAGTACTTC
-	TRBV10-1	TRBJ2-1	TRBD1	CASSRDRRDEQFF	TGCGCCAGCAGTCGGGACAGGAGGGATGAGCAGTTCTTC
-	TRBV11-2	TRBJ2-3	TRBD2	CASQPPTGTREGADTQYF	TGTGCCAGCCAGCCCCCGACCGGGACTAGGGAGGGGGCAGATACGCAGTATTTT
-	TRBV10-1	TRBJ2-2	-	CASSSQGIPGELFF	TGCGCCAGCAGTTCCCAGGGGATTCCCGGGGAGCTGTTTTTT
-	TRBV7-8	TRBJ2-3	-	CASSPQDTQYF	TGTGCCAGCAGCCCCCAAGATACGCAGTATTTT
-	TRBV28	TRBJ1-4	TRBD1	CASSTNSPRDSNEKLFF	TGTGCCAGCAGTACAAACTCACCCCGGGACAGTAATGAAAAACTGTTTTTT